A selection of T cell receptor beta chains follows, all from one sample in a study of T-cell memory formation after mild COVID-19. TCRdb reanalysed the 5' RACE reads using MiXCR and keeps one entry per CDR3 protein. The repertoire includes roughly 150,000 distinct CDR3 sequences, 14% of them detected once, and less than 15% sits in the top ten. The specimen was PBMCs or a T cell subset sorted from them (not recorded which). Every receptor here comes from an adult woman who had mild COVID-19 (a few samples of this study predate the infection). Cell type and time point are not known. The CDR3 runs from the conserved cysteine through the conserved F or W. The D gene is left open where the match is weak. Some rows have no size entry. The others give once, few or many, or a class for an expanded clone.

14,NA,TRBJ2-5,TRBV9,NA,TGTGCCAGCAGCGTAGATAATAGCTTGGAGACCCAGTACTTC,CASSVDNSLETQYF
12,NA,TRBJ2-1,TRBV7-6,many,TGTGCCAGCAGCCCCCGGAACAATGAGCAGTTCTTC,CASSPRNNEQFF
11,NA,TRBJ2-5,TRBV30,few,TGTGCCTGGAGTGATCCTCAGACCCAGTACTTC,CAWSDPQTQYF
16,NA,TRBJ2-6,TRBV5-1,many,TGCGCCAGCAGCAGGGGGACCGCCTCTGGGGCCAACGTCCTGACTTTC,CASSRGTASGANVLTF
14,NA,TRBJ1-5,TRBV6-6,few,TGTGCCAGCGGTACGTTTATAAAAAATCAGCCCCAGCATTTT,CASGTFIKNQPQHF
16,NA,TRBJ1-4,TRBV24-1,once,TGTGCCACCAGTGATGTCTCCTCTCGTGCTAATGAAAAACTGTTTTTT,CATSDVSSRANEKLFF
15,TRBD2,TRBJ2-1,TRBV29-1,NA,TGCAGCGTTCACCTAGCGGGAGGAGCCTACAATGAGCAGTTCTTC,CSVHLAGGAYNEQFF
15,NA,TRBJ1-1,TRBV4-1,few,TGCGCCAGCAGCCAAGTCGTTGGTATTCGGGGGGAAGCTTTCTTT,CASSQVVGIRGEAFF
17,TRBD2,TRBJ2-3,TRBV7-2,many,TGTGCCAGCAGCTTGGGGCTAGCGGGGAGCTACACAGATACGCAGTATTTT,CASSLGLAGSYTDTQYF
15,NA,TRBJ1-2,TRBV12-3/TRBV12-4,few,TGTGCCAGCACTCCCTACTCGGGGTATGACTATGGCTACACCTTC,CASTPYSGYDYGYTF
12,TRBD1,TRBJ2-2,TRBV28,NA,TGTGCCAGCACAGGGGGCACCGGGGAGCTGTTTTTT,CASTGGTGELFF
15,TRBD2,TRBJ2-2,TRBV7-3,NA,TGTGCCAGCAGCTCAACTAGCGGGGGGACCGGGGAGCTGTTTTTT,CASSSTSGGTGELFF
16,NA,TRBJ1-5,TRBV12-3/TRBV12-4,NA,TGTGCCAGCAGTTTTGGAGTGTCGGATAGCAATCAGCCCCAGCATTTT,CASSFGVSDSNQPQHF
14,NA,TRBJ2-2,TRBV2,NA,TGTGCCAGCAGTTCCCGCAGGGACACCGGGGAGCTGTTTTTT,CASSSRRDTGELFF
17,NA,TRBJ2-7,TRBV12-3/TRBV12-4,NA,TGTGCCAGCAGTCCACCGTCTAAGGGGGTTACCTCCTACGAGCAGTACTTC,CASSPPSKGVTSYEQYF
16,TRBD2,TRBJ2-5,TRBV6-5,NA,TGTGCCAGCAGTTCGACTGGGACTAGAGAATGGAAGACCCAGTACTTC,CASSSTGTREWKTQYF
18,NA,TRBJ1-6,TRBV6-5,NA,TGTGCCAGCAGCCCAACCACAACAGGGTGGGGCTATAATTCACCCCTCCACTTT,CASSPTTTGWGYNSPLHF
13,NA,TRBJ2-7,TRBV5-1,few,TGCGCCAGCAGACCTACAGGAGCCTACGAGCAGTACTTC,CASRPTGAYEQYF
13,NA,TRBJ1-2,TRBV25-1,NA,TGTGCCAGCGAGAAAGGGGCGACGTATGGCTACACCTTC,CASEKGATYGYTF
15,TRBD1,TRBJ2-1,TRBV6-1,few,TGTGCCAGCATAGATCGGACAGGGAAGGGCAATGAGCAGTTCTTC,CASIDRTGKGNEQFF
15,NA,TRBJ1-1,TRBV12-3/TRBV12-4,few,TGTGCCAGCAGGTCGCGACAGAGGGGGGACACTGAAGCTTTCTTT,CASRSRQRGDTEAFF
15,NA,TRBJ2-2,TRBV6-2/TRBV6-3,few,TGTGCCAGCAGCGATACAGGGCTGGGCACCGGGGAGCTGTTTTTT,CASSDTGLGTGELFF
17,TRBD1,TRBJ2-7,TRBV20-1,NA,TGCAGTGCTAGAGTCCGGTATCGGACAGGGCCCTCCTACGAGCAGTACTTC,CSARVRYRTGPSYEQYF
21,TRBD2,TRBJ2-3,TRBV9,few,TGTGCCAGCAGCGTAGGGGTTGGACTAGCGGGAGGAGGAACTAGCACAGATACGCAGTATTTT,CASSVGVGLAGGGTSTDTQYF
13,TRBD2,TRBJ2-7,TRBV5-1,few,TGCGCCGGAATTGGTAGCGGGAGGGAAGAGCAGTACTTC,CAGIGSGREEQYF
17,NA,TRBJ2-1,TRBV29-1,NA,TGCAGCGTTCAGGGTTTTGTTCGGCCAGGCCCTGTGAATGAGCAGTTCTTC,CSVQGFVRPGPVNEQFF
12,NA,TRBJ2-5,TRBV10-3,few,TGTGCCATCTCGACTAGTCAAGAGACCCAGTACTTC,CAISTSQETQYF
15,NA,TRBJ2-7,TRBV5-1,few,TGCGCCAGCAGCCCACGGGCTCAGACTATCTACGAGCAGTACTTC,CASSPRAQTIYEQYF
15,TRBD2,TRBJ2-2,TRBV25-1,few,TGTGCCAGCAGAGAAGCGGGAGTTCATACCGGGGAGCTGTTTTTT,CASREAGVHTGELFF